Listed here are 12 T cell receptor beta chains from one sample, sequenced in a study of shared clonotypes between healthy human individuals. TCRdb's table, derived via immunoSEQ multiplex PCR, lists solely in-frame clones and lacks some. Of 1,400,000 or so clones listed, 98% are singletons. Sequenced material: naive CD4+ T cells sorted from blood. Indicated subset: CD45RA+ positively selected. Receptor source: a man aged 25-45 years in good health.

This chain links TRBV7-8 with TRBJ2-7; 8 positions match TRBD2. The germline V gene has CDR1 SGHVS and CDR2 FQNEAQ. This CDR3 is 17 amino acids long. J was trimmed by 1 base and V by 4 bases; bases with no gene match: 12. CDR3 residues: CASSSLGPPSGSYEQYF. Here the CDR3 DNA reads TGTGCCAGCAGCTCTTTGGGGCCTCCTAGCGGGTCCTACGAGCAGTACTTC.

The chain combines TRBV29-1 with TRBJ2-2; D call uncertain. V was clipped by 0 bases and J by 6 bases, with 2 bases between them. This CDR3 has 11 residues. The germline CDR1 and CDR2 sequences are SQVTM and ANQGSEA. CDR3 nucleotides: TGCAGCGTTGAAGATCCCGGGGAGCTGTTTTTT. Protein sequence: CSVEDPGELFF.

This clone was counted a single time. The CDR3 region is CASSEEPAVGNEQFF. CDR3 nucleotide sequence: TGTGCCAGCAGTGAAGAGCCAGCAGTGGGCAATGAGCAGTTCTTC. The chain is built from TRBV2 and TRBJ2-1; D is unclear. The germline V gene has CDR1 SNHLY and CDR2 FYNNEI. V was pared by 1 base and J by 6 bases, with 13 bases between. The CDR3 covers 15 residues.

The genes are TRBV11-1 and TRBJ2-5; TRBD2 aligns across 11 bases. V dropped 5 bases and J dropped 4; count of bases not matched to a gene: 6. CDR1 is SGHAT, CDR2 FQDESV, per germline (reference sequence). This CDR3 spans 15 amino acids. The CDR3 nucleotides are TGTGCCAGCAGCCCCGGACTAGCGGGTTTAGAGACCCAGTACTTC. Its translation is CASSPGLAGLETQYF.

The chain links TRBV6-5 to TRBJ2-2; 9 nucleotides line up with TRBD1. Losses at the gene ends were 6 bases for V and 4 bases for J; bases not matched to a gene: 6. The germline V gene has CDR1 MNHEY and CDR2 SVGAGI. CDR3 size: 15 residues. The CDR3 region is CASSQTGGSTGELFF. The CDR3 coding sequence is TGTGCCAGCAGCCAGACAGGGGGGAGCACCGGGGAGCTGTTTTTT.

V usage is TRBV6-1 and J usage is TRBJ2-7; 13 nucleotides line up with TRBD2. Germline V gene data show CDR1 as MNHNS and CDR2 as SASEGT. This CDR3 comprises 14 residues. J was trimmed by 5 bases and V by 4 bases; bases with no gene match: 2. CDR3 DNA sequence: TGTGCCAGCAGTGCGGGACTAGCGGGAAACGAGCAGTACTTC. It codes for CASSAGLAGNEQYF.

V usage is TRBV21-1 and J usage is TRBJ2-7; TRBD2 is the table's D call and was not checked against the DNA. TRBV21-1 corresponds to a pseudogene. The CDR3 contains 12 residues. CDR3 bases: TGTGCCAGTAACCGGACTAGCTACGAGCAGTACTTC. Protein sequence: CASNRTSYEQYF.

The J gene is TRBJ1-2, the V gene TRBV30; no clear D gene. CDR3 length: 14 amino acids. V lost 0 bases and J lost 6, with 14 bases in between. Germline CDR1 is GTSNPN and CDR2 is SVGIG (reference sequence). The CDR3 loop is CAWSVESRSDGYTF. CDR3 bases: TGTGCCTGGAGTGTAGAATCTAGGTCTGATGGCTACACCTTC.

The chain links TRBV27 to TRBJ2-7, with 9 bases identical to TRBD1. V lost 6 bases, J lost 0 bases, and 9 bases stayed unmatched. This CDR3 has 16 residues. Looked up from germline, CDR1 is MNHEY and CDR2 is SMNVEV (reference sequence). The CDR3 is CASSRAGTGISYEQYF. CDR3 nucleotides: TGTGCCAGCAGCCGCGCCGGGACAGGGATCTCCTACGAGCAGTACTTC.

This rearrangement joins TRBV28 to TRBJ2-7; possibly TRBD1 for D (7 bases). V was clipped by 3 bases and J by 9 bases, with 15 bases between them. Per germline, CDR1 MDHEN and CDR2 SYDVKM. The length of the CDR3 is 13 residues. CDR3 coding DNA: TGTGCCAGCAGTTTTTCCAGGGGGGAAGCGCAGTACTTC. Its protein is CASSFSRGEAQYF.

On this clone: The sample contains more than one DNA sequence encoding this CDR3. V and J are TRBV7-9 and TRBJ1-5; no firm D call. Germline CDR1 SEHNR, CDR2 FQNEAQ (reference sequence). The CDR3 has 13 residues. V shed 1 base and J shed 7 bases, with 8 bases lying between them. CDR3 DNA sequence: TGTGCCAGCAGCTTAGAGTCCGGACAGCCCCAGCATTTT. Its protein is CASSLESGQPQHF.

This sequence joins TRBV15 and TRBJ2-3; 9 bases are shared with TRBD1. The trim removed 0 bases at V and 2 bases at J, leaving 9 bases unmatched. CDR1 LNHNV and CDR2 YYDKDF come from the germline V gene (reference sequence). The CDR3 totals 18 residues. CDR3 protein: CATSRDWFGTGNTDTQYF. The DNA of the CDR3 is TGTGCCACCAGCAGAGATTGGTTCGGGACAGGGAACACAGATACGCAGTATTTT.